The 13 T cell receptor beta chains below come from one sample, sequenced in a study of cytomegalovirus exposure and HLA in healthy donors. In the PCR, 60 Vbeta and 13 Jbeta primers were used. Clones were sequenced by immunoSEQ multiplex PCR, and TCRdb holds only the in-frame ones, with some missing. The sample's table shows 140,000 or so clones. The sequenced sample consisted of PBMCs. The receptors here all came from a male donor in good health and CMV-seronegative.

V is TRBV19 and J is TRBJ2-1, with 11 bases aligning to TRBD2. Germline V gene data show CDR1 as LNHDA and CDR2 as SQIVND (reference sequence). With 4 bases clipped from V and 9 bases from J, the junction kept 5 bases outside the gene matches. This CDR3 contains 14 residues. The CDR3 loop is CASSRGSGRGEQFF. DNA for the CDR3: TGTGCCAGTAGTAGGGGTAGCGGGAGGGGTGAGCAGTTCTTC.

CDR3 nucleotides: TGTGCCAGTGCGGCGTCCACAGATACGCAGTATTTT. Amino acids: CASAASTDTQYF. The J gene is TRBJ2-3, the V gene TRBV19; D is undetermined. Germline CDR1 and CDR2: LNHDA and SQIVND (reference sequence). The CDR3 is 12 residues long. The germline V and J ends were trimmed by 8 bases and 2 bases, with 8 bases remaining between them.

This chain connects TRBV27 to TRBJ2-5; D unresolved. Deletions cut 2 bases from V and 2 bases from J, with 6 bases between. Germline-derived CDR1 and CDR2 are MNHEY and SMNVEV (reference sequence). This CDR3 has 13 amino acids. The CDR3 here is CASSLTLQETQYF. The CDR3 DNA is TGTGCCAGCAGTTTAACTCTACAAGAGACCCAGTACTTC.

This sequence joins TRBV6-5 and TRBJ2-7, with D possibly being TRBD1 (6 bases). The CDR3 loop spans 15 amino acids. The germline V gene has CDR1 MNHEY and CDR2 SVGAGI. V dropped 0 bases and J dropped 3 bases, with 12 bases sitting between them. DNA of the CDR3: TGTGCCAGCAGTTACTCGAGGGCAGGGGTCTACGAGCAGTACTTC. Amino acids: CASSYSRAGVYEQYF.

The chain carries TRBV28 and TRBJ2-3; 7 bases are shared with TRBD1. Germline CDR1 is MDHEN and CDR2 is SYDVKM. The CDR3 sequence is 15 residues long. V lost 4 bases and J lost 4; bases outside the gene matches: 8. The CDR3 region is CASSSGQIVPDTQYF. In nucleotides, the CDR3 is TGTGCCAGCAGTTCGGGACAGATAGTCCCAGATACGCAGTATTTT.

The chain links TRBV7-2 to TRBJ2-5, with D maybe TRBD2 (6 bases). CDR1 is SGHTA and CDR2 is FQGNSA in the germline V gene. CDR3 size: 13 residues. V shed 5 bases and J shed 5 bases, with 12 bases lying between them. The CDR3 DNA is TGTGCCAGCAGCCCCGGGGACTGGGAGACCCAGTACTTC. Amino acids: CASSPGDWETQYF.

The rearrangement links TRBV4-3 to TRBJ2-1; D remains unclear. Trimming shortened V by 4 bases and J by 3 bases, and 4 bases separated the two germline ends. This CDR3 region has 12 residues. From germline, CDR1 is LGHNA and CDR2 YSLEER. The chain's CDR3 is CASSLNYNEQFF. CDR3 in DNA: TGCGCCAGCAGCCTTAACTACAATGAGCAGTTCTTC.

The chain couples TRBV6-5 to TRBJ1-4; D is possibly TRBD1 (6 bases). This CDR3 is built from 14 residues. The germline V gene encodes CDR1 MNHEY and CDR2 SVGAGI. Trimming removed 5 bases from V and 5 bases from J, with 12 bases in between. CDR3 sequence: CASSPDRFNEKLFF. In nucleotides, the CDR3 is TGTGCCAGCAGTCCGGACAGATTCAATGAAAAACTGTTTTTT.

The chain carries TRBV30 and TRBJ2-5, with a weak D call TRBD2 (5 bases). TRBJ2-7 matches the DNA end more closely, so the J call is doubtful. This CDR3 is 15 amino acids long. CDR1 is GTSNPN, CDR2 SVGIG, per germline (reference sequence). The CDR3 DNA sequence: TGTGCCTGGAGTCTCCTTGGCTCCTTACTAGACGAGCAGTACTTC. It codes for CAWSLLGSLLDEQYF.

The J gene is TRBJ2-7, the V gene TRBV29-1, with TRBD1 matching over 8 bases. Germline V gives CDR1 SQVTM, CDR2 ANQGSEA. The CDR3 runs to 13 residues. The V gene end was trimmed by 4 bases and the J gene end by 3 bases; junction bases not matched to a gene: 5. The CDR3 DNA follows: TGCAGCGTTGTAGACAGGGGCGGCTACGAGCAGTACTTC. Amino acid sequence: CSVVDRGGYEQYF.

The CDR3 region is CASLQGTEAFF. CDR3 bases: TGTGCCAGCCTACAGGGGACTGAAGCTTTCTTT. V and J are TRBV2 and TRBJ1-1; 7 bases fit TRBD1. The CDR3 runs to 11 residues. With V trimmed by 8 bases and J by 5 bases, 2 bases remained unmatched. Germline V CDR1 and CDR2: SNHLY, FYNNEI. The entire variable domain, with the rest obtained from reference TRBV2 and TRBJ1-1, is as follows: EPEVTQTPSHQVTQMGQEVILRCVPISNHLYFYWYRQILGQKVEFLVSFYNNEISEKSEIFDDQFSVERPDGSNFTLKIRSTKLEDSAMYFCASLQGTEAFFGQGTRLTVV.

The chain uses TRBV30 and TRBJ1-1; a weak D match, TRBD1 (6 bases). Germline V lookup: CDR1 GTSNPN, CDR2 SVGIG (reference sequence). Trimming cost V 4 bases and J 10 bases, with 22 bases left between them. The CDR3 is made up of 14 amino acids. For the CDR3, the DNA is TGTGCCTGGAACTTCGGGCAGGGGTATTCGGGAGCTTTCTTT. It translates to CAWNFGQGYSGAFF. The whole variable domain, remainder taken from reference TRBV30 and TRBJ1-1, is SQTIHQWPATLVQPVGSPLSLECTVEGTSNPNLYWYRQAAGRGLQLLFYSVGIGQISSEVPQNLSASRPQDRQFILSSKKLLLSDSGFYLCAWNFGQGYSGAFFGQGTRLTVV.

V and J are TRBV5-1 and TRBJ1-2, with D possibly being TRBD1 (5 bases). Germline V gene lookup returns CDR1 SGHRS and CDR2 YFSETQ. V was pared by 4 bases and J by 0 bases, with 19 bases between. This CDR3 contains 17 residues. CDR3 protein: CASSLTPAGLSNYGYTF. CDR3 nucleotides: TGCGCCAGCAGCCTAACCCCTGCAGGGCTGTCTAACTATGGCTACACCTTC.